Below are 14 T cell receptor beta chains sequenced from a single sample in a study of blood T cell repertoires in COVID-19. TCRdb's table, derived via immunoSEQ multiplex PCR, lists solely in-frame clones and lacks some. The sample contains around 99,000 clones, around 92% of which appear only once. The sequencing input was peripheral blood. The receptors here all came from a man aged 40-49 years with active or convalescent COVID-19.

CDR3 in amino acids: CASSLDERDGYEQYF. CDR3 DNA sequence: TGTGCCAGCAGCTTGGACGAGCGGGACGGCTACGAGCAGTACTTC. The chain recombines TRBV5-4 with TRBJ2-7, with 7 nucleotides matching TRBD2. Germline CDR1 is SGHNT and CDR2 is YYREEE (reference sequence). There are 15 residues in the CDR3. J was trimmed by 3 bases and V by 0 bases; bases with no gene match: 6.

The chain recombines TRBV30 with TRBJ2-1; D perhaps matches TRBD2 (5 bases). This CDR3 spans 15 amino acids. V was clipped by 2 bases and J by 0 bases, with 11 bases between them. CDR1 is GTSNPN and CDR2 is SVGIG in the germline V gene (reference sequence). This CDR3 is CAWSRSDFSYNEQFF. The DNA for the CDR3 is TGTGCCTGGAGTCGTAGCGATTTCTCCTACAATGAGCAGTTCTTC.

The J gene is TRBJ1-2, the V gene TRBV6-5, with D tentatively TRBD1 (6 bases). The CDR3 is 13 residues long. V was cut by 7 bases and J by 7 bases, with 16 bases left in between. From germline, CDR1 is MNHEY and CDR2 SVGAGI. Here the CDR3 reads CASTDAGVGGYTF. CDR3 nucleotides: TGTGCCAGCACGGACGCAGGGGTTGGTGGCTACACCTTC.

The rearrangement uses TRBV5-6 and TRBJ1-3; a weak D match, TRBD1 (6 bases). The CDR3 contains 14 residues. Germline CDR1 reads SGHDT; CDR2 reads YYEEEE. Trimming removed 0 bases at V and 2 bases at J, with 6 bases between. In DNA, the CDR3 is TGTGCCAGCAGCTTGGACAGGGCTGGAAACACCATATATTTT. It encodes CASSLDRAGNTIYF.

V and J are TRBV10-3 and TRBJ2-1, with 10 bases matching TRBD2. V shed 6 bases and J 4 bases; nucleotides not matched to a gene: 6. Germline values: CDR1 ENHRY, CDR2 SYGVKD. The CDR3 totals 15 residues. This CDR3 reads CAIRQGLAVYNEQFF. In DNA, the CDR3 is TGTGCCATCAGGCAAGGACTAGCGGTATACAATGAGCAGTTCTTC.

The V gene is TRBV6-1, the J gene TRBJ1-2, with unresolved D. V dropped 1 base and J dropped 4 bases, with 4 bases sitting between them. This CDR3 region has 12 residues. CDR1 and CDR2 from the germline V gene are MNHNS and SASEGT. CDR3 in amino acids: CASSEGSYGYTF. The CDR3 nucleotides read TGTGCCAGCAGTGAAGGCAGCTATGGCTACACCTTC.

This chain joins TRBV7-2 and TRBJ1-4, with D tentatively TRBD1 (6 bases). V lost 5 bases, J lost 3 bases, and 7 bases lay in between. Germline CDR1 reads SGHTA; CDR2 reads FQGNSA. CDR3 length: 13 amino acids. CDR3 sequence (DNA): TGTGCCAGCAGCGGACAGCCTAATGAAAAACTGTTTTTT. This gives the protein CASSGQPNEKLFF. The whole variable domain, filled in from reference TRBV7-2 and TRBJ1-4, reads GAGVSQSPSNKVTEKGKDVELRCDPISGHTALYWYRQSLGQGLEFLIYFQGNSAPDKSGLPSDRFSAERTGGSVSTLTIQRTQQEDSAVYLCASSGQPNEKLFFGSGTQLSVL.

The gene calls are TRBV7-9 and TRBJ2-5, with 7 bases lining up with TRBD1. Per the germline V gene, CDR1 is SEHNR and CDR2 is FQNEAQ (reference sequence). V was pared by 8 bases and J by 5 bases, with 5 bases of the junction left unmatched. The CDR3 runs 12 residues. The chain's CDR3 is CASVRGRETQYF. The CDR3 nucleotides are TGTGCCAGCGTTAGGGGGCGTGAGACCCAGTACTTC.

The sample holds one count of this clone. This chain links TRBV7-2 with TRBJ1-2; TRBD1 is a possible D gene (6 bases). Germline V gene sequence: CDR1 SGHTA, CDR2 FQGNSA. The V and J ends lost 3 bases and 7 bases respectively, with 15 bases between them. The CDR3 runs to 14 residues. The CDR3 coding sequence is TGTGCCAGCAGCTTTGGACAGTTACTTGGTGGCTACACCTTC. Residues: CASSFGQLLGGYTF. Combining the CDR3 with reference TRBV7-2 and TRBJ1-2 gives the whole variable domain GAGVSQSPSNKVTEKGKDVELRCDPISGHTALYWYRQSLGQGLEFLIYFQGNSAPDKSGLPSDRFSAERTGGSVSTLTIQRTQQEDSAVYLCASSFGQLLGGYTFGSGTRLTVV.

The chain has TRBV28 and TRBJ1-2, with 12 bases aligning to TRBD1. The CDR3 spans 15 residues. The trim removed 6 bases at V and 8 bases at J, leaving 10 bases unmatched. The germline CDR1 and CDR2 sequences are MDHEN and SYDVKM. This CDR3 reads CASSPGGQGAWGYTF. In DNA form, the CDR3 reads TGTGCCAGCAGCCCAGGGGGACAGGGGGCTTGGGGCTACACCTTC.

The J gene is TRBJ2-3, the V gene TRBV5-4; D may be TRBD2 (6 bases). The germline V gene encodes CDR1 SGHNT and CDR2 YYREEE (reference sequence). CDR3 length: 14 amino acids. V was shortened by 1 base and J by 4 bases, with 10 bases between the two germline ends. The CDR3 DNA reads TGTGCCAGCAGCTTGCGCGGGGCCCCAGATACGCAGTATTTT. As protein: CASSLRGAPDTQYF.

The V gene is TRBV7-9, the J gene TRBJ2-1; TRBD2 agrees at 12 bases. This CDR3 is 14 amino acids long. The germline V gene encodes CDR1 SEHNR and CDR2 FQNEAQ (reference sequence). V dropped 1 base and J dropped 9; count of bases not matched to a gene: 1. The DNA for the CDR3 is TGTGCCAGCAGCTTAGTACTAGCGGGAGGTGAGCAGTTCTTC. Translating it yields CASSLVLAGGEQFF.

CDR3 amino acids: CASSPYGVETQYF. CDR3 coding DNA: TGTGCCAGCAGCCCCTACGGTGTGGAGACCCAGTACTTC. This chain connects TRBV7-2 to TRBJ2-5; D remains unclear. The CDR3 spans 13 residues. Germline V gives CDR1 SGHTA, CDR2 FQGNSA. The germline V and J ends were trimmed by 5 bases and 5 bases, with 12 bases remaining between them.

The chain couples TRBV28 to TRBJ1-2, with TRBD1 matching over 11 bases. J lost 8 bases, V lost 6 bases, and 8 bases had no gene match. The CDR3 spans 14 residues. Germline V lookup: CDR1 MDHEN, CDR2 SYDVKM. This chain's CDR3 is CASSFRDRGTGYTF. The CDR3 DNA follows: TGTGCCAGCAGCTTCCGGGACAGGGGGACCGGCTACACCTTC.